The 6 T cell receptor beta chains given below trace back to one sample, sequenced in a study of blood T cell repertoires in COVID-19. The table came from immunoSEQ multiplex PCR; TCRdb's copy has only in-frame clones and leaves some out. The data show 95,000 to 120,000 clones, with approximately 81% seen just once and roughly 1.6% held by the top ten. Input material: peripheral blood. These receptors all stem from a man aged 50 to 60 with acute or convalescent COVID-19.

This sequence joins TRBV6-5 and TRBJ2-7; D unresolved. The germline V gene has CDR1 MNHEY and CDR2 SVGAGI. Deletions cut 11 bases from V and 0 bases from J, with 11 bases between. This CDR3 comprises 12 residues. CDR3 protein: CAAFDSSYEQYV. CDR3 DNA: TGTGCCGCCTTCGATAGCTCCTACGAGCAGTACGTC.

The chain employs TRBV5-4 and TRBJ2-2, with 8 nucleotides matching TRBD2. This CDR3 has 17 residues. Germline-derived CDR1 and CDR2 are SGHNT and YYREEE (reference sequence). V trimming: 5 bases; J trimming: 0 bases; junction bases outside the gene matches: 9. The chain's CDR3 is CASSPGGGTANTGELFF. DNA of the CDR3: TGTGCCAGCAGTCCCGGCGGGGGGACCGCGAACACCGGGGAGCTGTTTTTT.

The chain combines TRBV10-2 with TRBJ1-2; TRBD1 matches 7 bases. V gave up 6 bases and J gave up 2 bases; unmatched junction bases: 9. Germline loops: CDR1 WSHSY, CDR2 SAAADI. CDR3 size: 15 residues. The CDR3 protein is CASRETGYPNYGYTF. In nucleotides, the CDR3 is TGCGCCAGCAGGGAGACAGGGTACCCAAACTATGGCTACACCTTC.

V gene TRBV6-1 combines with J gene TRBJ1-2; D call uncertain. The CDR3 is 15 amino acids. V lost 1 base, J lost 1 base, and 10 bases lay in between. Germline-derived CDR1 and CDR2 are MNHNS and SASEGT. The CDR3 spells CASSEEGVYNYGYTF. The DNA for the CDR3 is TGTGCCAGCAGTGAAGAGGGAGTGTATAACTATGGCTACACCTTC.

The gene calls are TRBV10-2 and TRBJ1-5, with D perhaps TRBD1 (6 bases). V was cut by 5 bases and J by 6 bases, with 14 bases left in between. The germline V gene has CDR1 WSHSY and CDR2 SAAADI. This CDR3 spans 14 amino acids. The CDR3 is CASSSRTEGQPQHF. For the CDR3, the DNA is TGCGCCAGCAGTTCGCGGACAGAGGGTCAGCCCCAGCATTTT.

The chain recombines TRBV25-1 with TRBJ2-3; 7 nucleotides align to TRBD2. The CDR3 is made up of 13 amino acids. Trimming removed 4 bases from V and 8 bases from J; junction bases left unmatched: 6. Germline V gene lookup returns CDR1 MGHDK and CDR2 SYGVNS. DNA for the CDR3: TGTGCCAGCAGTGTAATGACGGGGGGTACGCAGTATTTT. It codes for CASSVMTGGTQYF.